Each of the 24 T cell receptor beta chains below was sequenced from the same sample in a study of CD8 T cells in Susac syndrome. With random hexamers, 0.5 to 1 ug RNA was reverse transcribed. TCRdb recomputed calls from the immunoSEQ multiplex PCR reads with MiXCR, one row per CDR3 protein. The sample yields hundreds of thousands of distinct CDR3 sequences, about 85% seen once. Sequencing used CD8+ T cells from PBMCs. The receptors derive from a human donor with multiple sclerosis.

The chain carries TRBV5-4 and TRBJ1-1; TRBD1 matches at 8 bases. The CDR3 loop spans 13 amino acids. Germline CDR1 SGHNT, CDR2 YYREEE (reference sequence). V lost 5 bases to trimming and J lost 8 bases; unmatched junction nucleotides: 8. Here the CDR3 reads CASRLSRDREAFF. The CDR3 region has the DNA TGTGCCAGCAGATTGAGCAGGGACAGGGAAGCTTTCTTT. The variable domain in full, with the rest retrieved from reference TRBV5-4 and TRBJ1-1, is ETGVTQSPTHLIKTRGQQVTLRCSSQSGHNTVSWYQQALGQGPQFIFQYYREEENGRGNFPPRFSGLQFPNYSSELNVNALELDDSALYLCASRLSRDREAFFGQGTRLTVV.

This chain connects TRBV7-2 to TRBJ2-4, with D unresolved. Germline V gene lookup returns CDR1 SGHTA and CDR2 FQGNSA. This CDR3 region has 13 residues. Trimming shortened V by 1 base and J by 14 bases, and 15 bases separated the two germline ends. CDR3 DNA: TGTGCCAGCAGCTTAGACCCGGAGTATCTAAAGTACTTC. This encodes CASSLDPEYLKYF.

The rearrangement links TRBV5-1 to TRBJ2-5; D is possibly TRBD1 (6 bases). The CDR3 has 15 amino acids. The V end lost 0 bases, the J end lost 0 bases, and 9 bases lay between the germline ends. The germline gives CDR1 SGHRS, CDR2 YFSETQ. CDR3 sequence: CASSLEGTNQETQYF. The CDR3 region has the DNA TGCGCCAGCAGCTTGGAAGGGACAAACCAAGAGACCCAGTACTTC. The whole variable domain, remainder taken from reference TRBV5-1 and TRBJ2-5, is KAGVTQTPRYLIKTRGQQVTLSCSPISGHRSVSWYQQTPGQGLQFLFEYFSETQRNKGNFPGRFSGRQFSNSRSEMNVSTLELGDSALYLCASSLEGTNQETQYFGPGTRLLVL.

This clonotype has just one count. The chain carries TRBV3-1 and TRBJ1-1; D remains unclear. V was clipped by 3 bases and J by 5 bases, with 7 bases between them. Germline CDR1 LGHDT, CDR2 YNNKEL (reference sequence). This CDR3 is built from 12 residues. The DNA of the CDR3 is TGTGCCAGCAGCCACGGTTTTACTGAAGCTTTCTTT. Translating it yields CASSHGFTEAFF.

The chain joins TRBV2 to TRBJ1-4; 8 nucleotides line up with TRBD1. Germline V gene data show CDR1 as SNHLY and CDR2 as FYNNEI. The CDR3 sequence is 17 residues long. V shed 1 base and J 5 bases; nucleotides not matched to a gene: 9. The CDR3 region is CASSEEGPGGENEKLFF. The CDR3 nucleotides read TGTGCCAGCAGTGAAGAAGGTCCAGGGGGCGAGAATGAAAAACTGTTTTTT.

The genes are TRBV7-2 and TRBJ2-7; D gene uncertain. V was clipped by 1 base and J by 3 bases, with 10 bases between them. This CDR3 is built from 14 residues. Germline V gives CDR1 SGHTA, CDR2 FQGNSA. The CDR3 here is CASSLEGSNYEQYF. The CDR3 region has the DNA TGTGCCAGCAGCTTAGAAGGTAGCAACTACGAGCAGTACTTC.

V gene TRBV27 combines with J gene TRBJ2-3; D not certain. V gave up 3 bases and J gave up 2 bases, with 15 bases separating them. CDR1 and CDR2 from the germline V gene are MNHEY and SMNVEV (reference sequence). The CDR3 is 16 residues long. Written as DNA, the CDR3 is TGTGCCAGCAGTTTTGTGAGAAGACGGAACACAGATACGCAGTATTTT. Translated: CASSFVRRRNTDTQYF.

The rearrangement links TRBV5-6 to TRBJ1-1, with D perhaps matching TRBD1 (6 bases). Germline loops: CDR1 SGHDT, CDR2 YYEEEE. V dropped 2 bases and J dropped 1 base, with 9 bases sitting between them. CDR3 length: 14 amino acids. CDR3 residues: CASSFSTGNTEAFF. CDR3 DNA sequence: TGTGCCAGCAGCTTCTCGACAGGGAACACTGAAGCTTTCTTT.

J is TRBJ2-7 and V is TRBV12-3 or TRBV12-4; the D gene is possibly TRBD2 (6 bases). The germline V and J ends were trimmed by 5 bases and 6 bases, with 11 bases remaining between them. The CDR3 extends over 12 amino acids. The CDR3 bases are TGTGCCAGCAGTCCCCTGGAGGGCGAGCAGTACTTC. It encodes CASSPLEGEQYF.

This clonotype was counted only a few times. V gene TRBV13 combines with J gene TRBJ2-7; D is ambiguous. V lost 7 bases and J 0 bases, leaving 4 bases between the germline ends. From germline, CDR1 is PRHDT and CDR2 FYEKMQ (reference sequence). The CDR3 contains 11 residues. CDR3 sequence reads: CASTLSYEQYF. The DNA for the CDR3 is TGTGCCAGCACCCTCTCCTACGAGCAGTACTTC.

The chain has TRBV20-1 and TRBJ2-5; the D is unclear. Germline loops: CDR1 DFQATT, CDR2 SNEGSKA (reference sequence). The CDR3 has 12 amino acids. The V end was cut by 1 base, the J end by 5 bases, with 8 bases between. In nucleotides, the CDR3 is TGCAGTGCTAGAGGGGCTGGGGAGACCCAGTACTTC. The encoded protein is CSARGAGETQYF.

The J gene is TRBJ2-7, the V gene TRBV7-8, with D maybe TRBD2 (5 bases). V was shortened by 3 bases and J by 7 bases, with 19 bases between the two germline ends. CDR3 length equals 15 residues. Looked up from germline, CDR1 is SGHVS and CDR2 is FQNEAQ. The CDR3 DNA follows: TGTGCCAGCAGCTTCCTTGCCCAGAGGGCTCGTGAGCAGTACTTC. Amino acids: CASSFLAQRAREQYF. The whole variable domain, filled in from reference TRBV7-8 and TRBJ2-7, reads GAGVSQSPRYKVAKRGQDVALRCDPISGHVSLFWYQQALGQGPEFLTYFQNEAQLDKSGLPSDRFFAERPEGSVSTLKIQRTQQEDSAVYLCASSFLAQRAREQYFGPGTRLTVT.

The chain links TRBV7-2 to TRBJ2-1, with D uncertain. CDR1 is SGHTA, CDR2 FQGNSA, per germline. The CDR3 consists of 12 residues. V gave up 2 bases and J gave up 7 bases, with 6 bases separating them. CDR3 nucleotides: TGTGCCAGCAGCTTACTTCATAATGAGCAGTTCTTC. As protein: CASSLLHNEQFF.

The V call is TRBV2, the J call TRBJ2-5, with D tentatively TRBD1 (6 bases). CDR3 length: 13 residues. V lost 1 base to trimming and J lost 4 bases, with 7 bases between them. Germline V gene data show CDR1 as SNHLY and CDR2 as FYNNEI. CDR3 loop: CASSEGGGETQYF. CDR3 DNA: TGTGCCAGCAGTGAAGGAGGGGGAGAGACCCAGTACTTC.

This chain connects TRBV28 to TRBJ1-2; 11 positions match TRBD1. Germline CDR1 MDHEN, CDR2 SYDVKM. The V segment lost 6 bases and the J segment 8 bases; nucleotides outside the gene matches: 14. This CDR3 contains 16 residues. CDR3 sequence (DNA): TGTGCCAGCAGCTCCACATCCGGGACAGGGGGTTCGGGCTACACCTTC. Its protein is CASSSTSGTGGSGYTF.

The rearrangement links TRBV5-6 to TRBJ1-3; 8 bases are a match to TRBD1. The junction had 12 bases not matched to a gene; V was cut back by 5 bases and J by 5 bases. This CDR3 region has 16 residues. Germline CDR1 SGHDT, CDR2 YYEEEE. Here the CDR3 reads CASSLTQGAVRNTIYF. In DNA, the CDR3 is TGTGCCAGCAGTTTAACCCAGGGGGCAGTCCGAAACACCATATATTTT.

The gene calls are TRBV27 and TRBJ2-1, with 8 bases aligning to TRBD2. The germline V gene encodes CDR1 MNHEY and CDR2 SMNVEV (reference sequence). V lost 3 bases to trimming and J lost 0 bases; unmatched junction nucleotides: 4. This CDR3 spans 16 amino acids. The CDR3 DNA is TGTGCCAGCAGTTTTGATAGCGGGGCCTCCTACAATGAGCAGTTCTTC. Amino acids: CASSFDSGASYNEQFF.

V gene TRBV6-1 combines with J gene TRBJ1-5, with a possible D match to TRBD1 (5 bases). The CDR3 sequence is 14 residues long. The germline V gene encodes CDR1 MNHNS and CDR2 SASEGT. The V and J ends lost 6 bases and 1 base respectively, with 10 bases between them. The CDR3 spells CASRHGQSNQPQHF. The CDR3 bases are TGTGCCAGCAGACATGGACAAAGCAATCAGCCCCAGCATTTT.

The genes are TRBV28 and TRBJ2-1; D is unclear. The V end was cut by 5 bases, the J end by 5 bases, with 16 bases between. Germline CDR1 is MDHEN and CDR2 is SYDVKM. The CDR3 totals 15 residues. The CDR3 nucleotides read TGTGCCAGCAGTCCCCCCTGGGCAGACCACAATGAGCAGTTCTTC. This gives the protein CASSPPWADHNEQFF.

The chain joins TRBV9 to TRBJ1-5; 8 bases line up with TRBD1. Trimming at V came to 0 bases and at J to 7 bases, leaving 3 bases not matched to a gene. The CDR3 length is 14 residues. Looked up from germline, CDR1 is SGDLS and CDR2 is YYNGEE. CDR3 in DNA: TGTGCCAGCAGCGTAGGGGCAGGGGGCCAGCCCCAGCATTTT. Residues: CASSVGAGGQPQHF.

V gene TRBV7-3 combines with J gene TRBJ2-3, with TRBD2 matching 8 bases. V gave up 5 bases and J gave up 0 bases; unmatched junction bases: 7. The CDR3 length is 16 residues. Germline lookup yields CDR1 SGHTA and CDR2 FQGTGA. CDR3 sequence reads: CASSPAGGRSTDTQYF. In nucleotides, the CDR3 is TGTGCCAGCAGCCCCGCGGGCGGGAGGAGCACAGATACGCAGTATTTT.

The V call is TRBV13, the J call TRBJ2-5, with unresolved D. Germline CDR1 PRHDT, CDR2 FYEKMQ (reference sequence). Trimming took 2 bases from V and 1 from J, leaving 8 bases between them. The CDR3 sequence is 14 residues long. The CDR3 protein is CASSLMGGQETQYF. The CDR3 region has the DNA TGTGCCAGCAGCTTAATGGGCGGCCAAGAGACCCAGTACTTC.

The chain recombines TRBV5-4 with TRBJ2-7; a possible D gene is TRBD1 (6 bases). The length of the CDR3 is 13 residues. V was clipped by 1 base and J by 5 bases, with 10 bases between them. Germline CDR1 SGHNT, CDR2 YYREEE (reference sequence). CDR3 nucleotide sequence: TGTGCCAGCAGCTTGACAGGGTCGGACGAGCAGTACTTC. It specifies CASSLTGSDEQYF.

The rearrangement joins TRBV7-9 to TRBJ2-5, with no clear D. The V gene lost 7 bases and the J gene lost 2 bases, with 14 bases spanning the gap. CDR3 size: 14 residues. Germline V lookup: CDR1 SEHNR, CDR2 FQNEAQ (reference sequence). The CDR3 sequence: CASTTSSRQETQYF. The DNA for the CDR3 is TGTGCCAGCACCACATCGTCCCGGCAAGAGACCCAGTACTTC.